Each of the 17 T cell receptor beta chains below was sequenced from the same sample in a study of identical twins. Each CDR3 protein gets one entry after TCRdb re-called the 5' RACE reads with MiXCR. The profile shows about 200,000 distinct CDR3 sequences, about 6.7% of them singletons. These sequences were also reported in another study, on T cells expressing NK-cell markers.

The sample was CD8+ T cells sorted from blood. The receptors here all came from a woman aged 18-30 years in good health.

This clonotype was detected only a few times. The chain combines TRBV6-1 with TRBJ1-2, with TRBD1 matching 8 bases. V trimming: 6 bases; J trimming: 3 bases; junction bases outside the gene matches: 9. Per germline, CDR1 MNHNS and CDR2 SASEGT. This CDR3 has 15 residues. Here the CDR3 DNA reads TGTGCCAGCAGCACCGGGACAGGCAACCACTATGGCTACACCTTC. Its protein is CASSTGTGNHYGYTF.

This clonotype has at least ten counts. V and J are TRBV7-2 and TRBJ1-5; D remains ambiguous. Trimming removed 5 bases from V and 0 bases from J, with 14 bases in between. Germline CDR1 and CDR2: SGHTA and FQGNSA. The CDR3 runs to 16 residues. CDR3 DNA: TGTGCCAGCAGCGCGGACGGACGTTATAGCAATCAGCCCCAGCATTTT. It encodes CASSADGRYSNQPQHF. Full variable domain (remainder filled in from reference TRBV7-2 and TRBJ1-5): GAGVSQSPSNKVTEKGKDVELRCDPISGHTALYWYRQSLGQGLEFLIYFQGNSAPDKSGLPSDRFSAERTGGSVSTLTIQRTQQEDSAVYLCASSADGRYSNQPQHFGDGTRLSIL.

The chain uses TRBV10-3 and TRBJ2-3, with TRBD2 matching over 10 bases. The CDR3 has 16 residues. Germline V gives CDR1 ENHRY, CDR2 SYGVKD. The junction had 11 bases not matched to a gene; V was cut back by 6 bases and J by 5 bases. The CDR3 reads CAIRGLASGKGDTQYF. The CDR3 DNA sequence: TGTGCCATCAGGGGACTAGCGTCCGGTAAGGGAGATACGCAGTATTTT.

A few counts support this clonotype. The chain employs TRBV12-3 or TRBV12-4 and TRBJ1-5, with D possibly TRBD1 on 5 matching bases. The V and J ends lost 7 bases and 2 bases respectively, with 12 bases between them. The CDR3 totals 14 residues. In DNA form, the CDR3 reads TGTGCCAGCACCACCTCGGGGGGCAATCAGCCCCAGCATTTT. Translating it yields CASTTSGGNQPQHF.

The gene calls are TRBV27 and TRBJ2-1; 10 positions match TRBD2. The CDR3 runs to 15 residues. Germline values: CDR1 MNHEY, CDR2 SMNVEV (reference sequence). V lost 5 bases to trimming and J lost 6 bases; unmatched junction nucleotides: 7. CDR3 DNA: TGTGCCAGCAGTGGGTTAGCGGGAGGAATCAATGAGCAGTTCTTC. The encoded protein is CASSGLAGGINEQFF.

The chain links TRBV11-2 to TRBJ2-7, with 10 bases fitting TRBD2. Germline values: CDR1 SGHAT, CDR2 FQNNGV. V was clipped by 5 bases and J by 7 bases; unmatched bases: 14. The CDR3 has 16 residues. CDR3 in DNA: TGTGCCAGCAGCCCAGAGGGCCTAGCGGGAGTAGAGGAGCAGTACTTC. Encoded protein: CASSPEGLAGVEEQYF.

This clonotype was counted between two and nine times. The genes are TRBV20-1 and TRBJ2-2; D is uncertain. The germline V and J ends were trimmed by 2 bases and 5 bases, with 6 bases remaining between them. The CDR3 spans 12 residues. The germline gives CDR1 DFQATT, CDR2 SNEGSKA (reference sequence). CDR3 DNA: TGCAGTGCTAGATTCCCTACCGGGGAGCTGTTTTTT. Translated, it gives CSARFPTGELFF.

This clonotype was recorded at least ten times. As DNA, the CDR3 is TGTGCCAGCAGTCCGGACAGGGCCCGGCGTGGGGGAGATACGCAGTATTTT. As protein: CASSPDRARRGGDTQYF. The chain is built from TRBV12-3 or TRBV12-4 and TRBJ2-3; 8 bases are a match to TRBD1. The trim removed 5 bases at V and 5 bases at J, leaving 15 bases unmatched. The CDR3 extends over 17 amino acids.

This clonotype was seen at least ten times. The chain uses TRBV7-9 and TRBJ2-7; possible D gene TRBD1, 5 bases. Trimming took 2 bases from V and 5 from J, leaving 16 bases between them. This CDR3 is built from 15 residues. Germline loops: CDR1 SEHNR, CDR2 FQNEAQ (reference sequence). The CDR3 DNA reads TGTGCCAGCAGCTTACCCCTGATTATAGGGGACGAGCAGTACTTC. Translation gives CASSLPLIIGDEQYF.

This chain uses TRBV2 with TRBJ1-2, with 9 nucleotides matching TRBD1. V lost 0 bases, J lost 7 bases, and 0 bases stayed unmatched. The CDR3 length is 13 residues. Germline-derived CDR1 and CDR2 are SNHLY and FYNNEI. The CDR3 sequence: CASSEATGGGYTF. CDR3 coding DNA: TGTGCCAGCAGTGAAGCGACAGGGGGTGGCTACACCTTC.

Many counts were recorded for this clonotype. The chain has TRBV4-3 and TRBJ2-2; weak D call: TRBD1 (5 bases). Trimming cost V 4 bases and J 1 base, with 10 bases left between them. Germline lookup yields CDR1 LGHNA and CDR2 YSLEER. The CDR3 is made up of 15 amino acids. CDR3: CASSPGHRNTGELFF. As DNA, the CDR3 is TGCGCCAGCAGCCCCGGACACAGGAACACCGGGGAGCTGTTTTTT.

This sequence joins TRBV9 and TRBJ1-1; D possibly corresponds to TRBD1 (5 bases). Germline values: CDR1 SGDLS, CDR2 YYNGEE. This CDR3 spans 12 amino acids. V gave up 3 bases and J gave up 5 bases, with 8 bases separating them. The CDR3 nucleotides are TGTGCCAGCAGCGCGGGGGAAACTGAAGCTTTCTTT. Its protein product is CASSAGETEAFF.

This clonotype was seen a few times. The chain carries TRBV7-2 and TRBJ2-3, with 13 bases matching TRBD2. The germline V gene has CDR1 SGHTA and CDR2 FQGNSA. The length of the CDR3 is 16 residues. After removal of 5 bases from V and 10 bases from J, the junction contained 12 bases not matched to a gene. The DNA for the CDR3 is TGTGCCAGCAGCGTTCCGGGACTAGCGGGAAGGAGGGCGCAGTATTTT. This translates into CASSVPGLAGRRAQYF.

The V gene is TRBV7-7, the J gene TRBJ2-2; TRBD1 aligns across 8 bases. With V trimmed by 5 bases and J by 5 bases, 7 bases remained unmatched. CDR1 is SSHAT, CDR2 FNYEAQ, per germline (reference sequence). The CDR3 runs to 15 residues. CDR3 sequence: CASSPDRGGTGELFF. In DNA, the CDR3 is TGTGCCAGCAGCCCAGACAGGGGTGGGACCGGGGAGCTGTTTTTT. The full variable domain, rest sourced from reference TRBV7-7 and TRBJ2-2, is GAGVSQSPRYKVTKRGQDVTLRCDPISSHATLYWYQQALGQGPEFLTYFNYEAQPDKSGLPSDRFSAERPEGSISTLTIQRTEQRDSAMYRCASSPDRGGTGELFFGEGSRLTVL.

This clonotype was counted only a few times. The rearrangement uses TRBV11-3 and TRBJ2-7; D is unclear. Germline lookup yields CDR1 SGHNT and CDR2 YENEEA. V lost 3 bases to trimming and J lost 6 bases, with 15 bases between them. This CDR3 comprises 14 residues. CDR3 in amino acids: CASSFAFSATEQYF. CDR3 DNA sequence: TGTGCCAGCAGCTTCGCTTTCTCTGCCACCGAGCAGTACTTC.

This clonotype has only a few counts. J is TRBJ2-3 and V is TRBV20-1, with 10 bases fitting TRBD1. V shed 8 bases and J 6 bases; nucleotides not matched to a gene: 11. Per the germline V gene, CDR1 is DFQATT and CDR2 is SNEGSKA (reference sequence). This CDR3 spans 14 amino acids. This CDR3 reads CSTNRDRGEDTQYF. DNA for the CDR3: TGCAGTACCAACCGGGACAGGGGTGAGGATACGCAGTATTTT.

This clonotype was picked up many times. The chain combines TRBV7-8 with TRBJ2-1; D is unresolved. Trimming removed 6 bases at V and 4 bases at J, with 10 bases between. The CDR3 has 13 residues. Germline loops: CDR1 SGHVS, CDR2 FQNEAQ. In DNA form, the CDR3 reads TGTGCCAGCAGGAGTGGGAAGTACAATGAGCAGTTCTTC. As protein: CASRSGKYNEQFF.